This TCR beta chain was documented in a study of monozygotic twins with cystic fibrosis. Study-level information: Approximately 3 micrograms of fragmented DNA underwent around 15 PCR cycles for library preparation. The study, taken as a whole, reports: Monozygotic CF twins shared more identical nucleotide clonotypes than unrelated patients. Median Simpson clonality of 0.0095 suggested naive T cells predominated.

Method: immunoSEQ multiplex PCR; TCRdb's copy keeps in-frame clones and lacks some. The sample lists about 36,000 clones, approximately 80% occurring once. On this clone: Antigen specificity is unknown.

The TCR originated in a girl aged 2-15 years with cystic fibrosis. Sequenced: blood.

Written as DNA, the CDR3 is TGCAGCGTTGAACGGAGGGGGCGACCCACTGAAGCTTTCTTT. It yields the protein CSVERRGRPTEAFF. The V and J genes are TRBV29-1 and TRBJ1-1, with 7 positions matching TRBD1. This CDR3 has 14 residues. The J segment lost 4 bases and the V segment lost 2 bases, leaving 7 bases of the junction unmatched. Germline-derived CDR1 and CDR2 are SQVTM and ANQGSEA.